This passage covers 25 T cell receptor beta chains from one sample sequenced in a study of T cell changes during pregnancy in multiple sclerosis. Repertoires were generated with immunoSEQ multiplex PCR, while TCRdb's copy carries only in-frame clones and drops some. The sample carries some 40,000 clones, roughly 93% recorded once. Sample: CD4+ T cells from peripheral blood mononuclear cells, taken after pregnancy. Source of these receptors: a female donor with multiple sclerosis, enrolled in a pregnancy study.

The V gene is TRBV9, the J gene TRBJ2-2; D is possibly TRBD2 (5 bases). CDR1 is SGDLS and CDR2 is YYNGEE in the germline V gene. Trimming cost V 0 bases and J 5 bases, with 14 bases left between them. CDR3 size: 16 residues. CDR3 sequence: CASSVASSPGTGELFF. In DNA form, the CDR3 reads TGTGCCAGCAGCGTAGCATCTAGCCCGGGGACCGGGGAGCTGTTTTTT.

The chain carries TRBV6-5 and TRBJ2-1; 11 positions match TRBD2. CDR1 is MNHEY, CDR2 SVGAGI, per germline. This CDR3 comprises 15 residues. J lost 2 bases, V lost 6 bases, and 3 bases had no gene match. The CDR3 region has the DNA TGTGCCAGCAGCCTAGCGGGGGGTACCTACAATGAGCAGTTCTTC. This encodes CASSLAGGTYNEQFF.

The table lists this clone with a few counts. The chain recombines TRBV9 with TRBJ1-1; 7 bases are shared with TRBD1. This CDR3 has 15 residues. The germline CDR1 and CDR2 sequences are SGDLS and YYNGEE. V trimming: 4 bases; J trimming: 1 base; junction bases outside the gene matches: 7. CDR3 bases: TGTGCCAGCAGCCTCCAGGGACAGTCGAACACTGAAGCTTTCTTT. This gives the protein CASSLQGQSNTEAFF.

The CDR3 region is CASSESRVINYGYTF. DNA for the CDR3: TGTGCCAGCAGTGAATCCCGGGTCATTAACTATGGCTACACCTTC. The V gene is TRBV25-1, the J gene TRBJ1-2; no clear D. From germline, CDR1 is MGHDK and CDR2 SYGVNS. This CDR3 contains 15 residues. Trimming took off 1 base at V and 1 base at J, with 10 bases between the two ends.

The chain joins TRBV7-2 to TRBJ2-7; 10 positions agree with TRBD2. Trimming took 5 bases from V and 5 from J; bases not matched to a gene: 21. CDR3 length: 19 residues. Germline V gives CDR1 SGHTA, CDR2 FQGNSA. The CDR3 here is CASSTPAGGRGRQGDEQYF. Written as DNA, the CDR3 is TGTGCCAGCAGCACCCCAGCGGGGGGGCGCGGGAGACAAGGGGACGAGCAGTACTTC.

The V call is TRBV5-8, the J call TRBJ2-5; the D gene is possibly TRBD2 (6 bases). V lost 4 bases and J lost 5, with 18 bases in between. In germline, CDR1 is SGHTS, CDR2 YDEGEE. The CDR3 covers 15 residues. The CDR3 protein is CASSLGAGSGETQYF. CDR3 sequence (DNA): TGTGCCAGCAGCCTCGGGGCCGGAAGCGGGGAGACCCAGTACTTC.

The chain carries TRBV7-6 and TRBJ2-2; 8 bases agree with TRBD1. V trimming: 5 bases; J trimming: 5 bases; junction bases outside the gene matches: 7. This CDR3 contains 15 residues. CDR1 and CDR2 from the germline V gene are SGHVS and FNYEAQ. CDR3 DNA sequence: TGTGCCAGCAGCATCCGACAGGGGAGGACCGGGGAGCTGTTTTTT. The encoded protein is CASSIRQGRTGELFF.

This chain joins TRBV5-1 and TRBJ1-3; TRBD1 agrees at 9 bases. The CDR3 runs to 19 residues. V shed 2 bases and J 0 bases; nucleotides not matched to a gene: 12. Germline V CDR1 and CDR2: SGHRS, YFSETQ. CDR3 DNA sequence: TGCGCCAGCAGCTTCCGGGACAGGGAAATATCGCTCTCTGGAAACACCATATATTTT. As protein: CASSFRDREISLSGNTIYF.

The chain couples TRBV6-5 to TRBJ2-7; 7 positions match TRBD1. Germline values: CDR1 MNHEY, CDR2 SVGAGI. The CDR3 spans 14 residues. J gave up 1 base and V 6 bases, and 6 bases lay outside the gene matches. CDR3 nucleotide sequence: TGTGCCAGCAGCCGACAGGGTGGGTCCTACGAGCAGTACTTC. This codes for CASSRQGGSYEQYF.

This rearrangement joins TRBV9 to TRBJ2-7; 7 nucleotides line up with TRBD1. Germline V gene sequence: CDR1 SGDLS, CDR2 YYNGEE. The ends lost 0 bases at V and 2 bases at J; junction bases unmatched: 2. The CDR3 length is 14 residues. CDR3 sequence: CASSVGDRPYEQYF. CDR3 DNA sequence: TGTGCCAGCAGCGTAGGGGACAGACCCTACGAGCAGTACTTC.

The rearrangement joins TRBV9 to TRBJ1-2, with D unresolved. V was clipped by 4 bases and J by 3 bases, with 16 bases between them. CDR1 and CDR2 (germline): SGDLS, YYNGEE. The CDR3 is 15 residues long. The CDR3 here is CASSTRLGADYGYTF. Here the CDR3 DNA reads TGTGCCAGCAGCACTAGGCTGGGTGCGGACTATGGCTACACCTTC. Variable domain in full (rest from reference TRBV9 and TRBJ1-2): DSGVTQTPKHLITATGQRVTLRCSPRSGDLSVYWYQQSLDQGLQFLIQYYNGEERAKGNILERFSAQQFPDLHSELNLSSLELGDSALYFCASSTRLGADYGYTFGSGTRLTVV.

The chain joins TRBV15 to TRBJ1-3; TRBD1 is a possible D gene (5 bases). Germline CDR1 and CDR2: LNHNV and YYDKDF (reference sequence). CDR3 size: 15 residues. Trimming took 0 bases from V and 4 from J, leaving 10 bases between them. The CDR3 DNA sequence: TGTGCCACCAGCAGAGATCCAGGGCCCGGAAACACCATATATTTT. It translates to CATSRDPGPGNTIYF.

The V call is TRBV5-1, the J call TRBJ2-7; 10 nucleotides line up with TRBD2. Germline CDR1 and CDR2: SGHRS and YFSETQ. The trim removed 7 bases at V and 7 bases at J, leaving 8 bases unmatched. The CDR3 consists of 13 residues. This CDR3 is CASASGGAREQYF. In nucleotides, the CDR3 is TGCGCCAGCGCAAGCGGGGGGGCACGGGAGCAGTACTTC. The full variable domain, completed using reference TRBV5-1 and TRBJ2-7, is KAGVTQTPRYLIKTRGQQVTLSCSPISGHRSVSWYQQTPGQGLQFLFEYFSETQRNKGNFPGRFSGRQFSNSRSEMNVSTLELGDSALYLCASASGGAREQYFGPGTRLTVT.

The CDR3 DNA is TGTGCCAGCAGCCCCTCCTCGGGAAGTAGCAATCAGCCCCAGCATTTT. Its protein is CASSPSSGSSNQPQHF. The chain links TRBV7-9 to TRBJ1-5; D is uncertain. Germline CDR1 SEHNR, CDR2 FQNEAQ (reference sequence). With 5 bases removed from V and 0 bases from J, the gap between germline ends came to 14 bases. The CDR3 sequence is 16 residues long. Looking up the rest from reference TRBV7-9 and TRBJ1-5 gives the full variable domain: DTGVSQNPRHKITKRGQNVTFRCDPISEHNRLYWYRQTLGQGPEFLTYFQNEAQLEKSRLLSDRFSAERPKGSFSTLEIQRTEQGDSAMYLCASSPSSGSSNQPQHFGDGTRLSIL.

The CDR3: CASSYSIAGGVGAQYF. In nucleotides, the CDR3 is TGTGCCAGCAGTTACTCGATAGCGGGGGGGGTAGGGGCCCAGTACTTC. This chain uses TRBV6-5 with TRBJ2-5; 11 nucleotides align to TRBD2. V was pared by 0 bases and J by 9 bases, with 9 bases of the junction left unmatched. Germline V CDR1 and CDR2: MNHEY, SVGAGI. This CDR3 comprises 16 residues.

The J gene is TRBJ2-1, the V gene TRBV6-5; a possible D gene is TRBD2 (6 bases). Looked up from germline, CDR1 is MNHEY and CDR2 is SVGAGI. The CDR3 is 15 residues long. Trimming removed 5 bases from V and 0 bases from J, with 11 bases in between. Written as DNA, the CDR3 is TGTGCCAGCAGTCCACGGGGGAGCTCCTACAATGAGCAGTTCTTC. Translated: CASSPRGSSYNEQFF.

The rearrangement links TRBV13 to TRBJ2-3; possible D gene TRBD2, 6 bases. Trimming cost V 4 bases and J 0 bases, with 8 bases left between them. The CDR3 is 14 amino acids. Per the germline V gene, CDR1 is PRHDT and CDR2 is FYEKMQ (reference sequence). The CDR3 is CASSSRGSTDTQYF. The CDR3 DNA follows: TGTGCCAGCAGCTCCCGGGGGAGCACAGATACGCAGTATTTT. The full variable domain, rest sourced from reference TRBV13 and TRBJ2-3, is AAGVIQSPRHLIKEKRETATLKCYPIPRHDTVYWYQQGPGQDPQFLISFYEKMQSDKGSIPDRFSAQQFSDYHSELNMSSLELGDSALYFCASSSRGSTDTQYFGPGTRLTVL.

This clone was recorded only once. The genes are TRBV9 and TRBJ1-1, with 7 bases aligning to TRBD1. The CDR3 length is 15 residues. V lost 3 bases, J lost 1 base, and 6 bases stayed unmatched. Germline V gene data show CDR1 as SGDLS and CDR2 as YYNGEE. CDR3 residues: CASSAYTGANTEAFF. CDR3 nucleotide sequence: TGTGCCAGCAGCGCATATACAGGGGCGAACACTGAAGCTTTCTTT.

The chain has TRBV7-3 and TRBJ2-1; a possible D gene is TRBD1 (5 bases). The CDR3 has 14 amino acids. V was shortened by 5 bases and J by 7 bases, with 15 bases between the two germline ends. Per the germline V gene, CDR1 is SGHTA and CDR2 is FQGTGA. CDR3 loop: CASSQTDDLNEQFF. In DNA form, the CDR3 reads TGTGCCAGCAGCCAGACAGATGATCTAAATGAGCAGTTCTTC.

The V and J genes are TRBV27 and TRBJ2-7; tentative D call: TRBD1 (5 bases). The CDR3 sequence is 15 residues long. The V and J ends lost 3 bases and 2 bases respectively, with 14 bases between them. Germline lookup yields CDR1 MNHEY and CDR2 SMNVEV (reference sequence). DNA of the CDR3: TGTGCCAGCAGTTTCCTAGACAGTGACCCCTACGAGCAGTACTTC. This codes for CASSFLDSDPYEQYF.

This clone was observed once. The V gene is TRBV7-9, the J gene TRBJ1-2; 7 nucleotides match TRBD1. The CDR3 consists of 19 residues. Per the germline V gene, CDR1 is SEHNR and CDR2 is FQNEAQ (reference sequence). Trimming cost V 0 bases and J 2 bases; bases outside gene matches: 15. The CDR3 sequence is CASSLAYGIIGTENYGYTF. The CDR3 nucleotides read TGTGCCAGCAGCTTAGCGTACGGGATTATCGGGACAGAAAACTATGGCTACACCTTC.

The chain recombines TRBV29-1 with TRBJ2-1; TRBD1 matches at 7 bases. The trim removed 7 bases at V and 5 bases at J, leaving 5 bases unmatched. The CDR3 totals 12 residues. Germline CDR1 SQVTM, CDR2 ANQGSEA. The CDR3 nucleotides read TGCAGCGGGGGACAGTACGACAATGAGCAGTTCTTC. It specifies CSGGQYDNEQFF.

J is TRBJ2-5 and V is TRBV7-8; TRBD1 matches 8 bases. This CDR3 has 16 residues. Losses at the gene ends were 5 bases for V and 5 bases for J; bases not matched to a gene: 13. Germline lookup yields CDR1 SGHVS and CDR2 FQNEAQ. CDR3 sequence (DNA): TGTGCCAGCAGCCCCGATAGGGCCAGGGGGCGCGAGACCCAGTACTTC. It specifies CASSPDRARGRETQYF.

This chain connects TRBV19 to TRBJ2-5; 7 nucleotides match TRBD1. With 7 bases clipped from V and 5 bases from J, the junction kept 4 bases outside the gene matches. This CDR3 has 12 residues. From germline, CDR1 is LNHDA and CDR2 SQIVND (reference sequence). The CDR3 is CASKGAIETQYF. The CDR3 coding sequence is TGTGCCAGTAAGGGGGCGATTGAGACCCAGTACTTC.

This clone has a single count. V and J are TRBV15 and TRBJ2-2; D is undetermined. Germline CDR1 LNHNV, CDR2 YYDKDF (reference sequence). The V end was cut by 0 bases, the J end by 7 bases, with 18 bases between. This CDR3 comprises 17 residues. In DNA, the CDR3 is TGTGCCACCAGCAGAGATCCGGTACCATCCGGCGGCGGGGAGCTGTTTTTT. Encoded protein: CATSRDPVPSGGGELFF.